This TCR beta chain was found in a study of blood T cells in healthy people across ages. Sample-barcoded 5' priming and a J-beta primer mix drove a second PCR of about 7 to 11 cycles. Each CDR3 protein is one row after TCRdb ran MiXCR on the 5' RACE reads. The top ten hold 5% to 7% of the sample, which has about 1.4 million distinct CDR3 sequences, 59% seen once. Germline V gives CDR1 DFQATT, CDR2 SNEGSKA (reference sequence). This CDR3 is built from 17 residues. Caucasian individuals from Russia who were healthy and aged about 6 to 95 acted as donors. The sequence derives from a man between 18 and 29 years old in good health. The specimen sequenced was blood. The chain is built from TRBV20-1 and TRBJ2-1; 13 bases are a match to TRBD2. Near its end, the DNA agrees better with TRBJ2-7, so the J call may be wrong. The CDR3 nucleotides are TGCAGTGCCATAACTAGCGGGAGGGCCACATTTGAGAATGAGCAGTACTTC. Amino acids: CSAITSGRATFENEQYF.